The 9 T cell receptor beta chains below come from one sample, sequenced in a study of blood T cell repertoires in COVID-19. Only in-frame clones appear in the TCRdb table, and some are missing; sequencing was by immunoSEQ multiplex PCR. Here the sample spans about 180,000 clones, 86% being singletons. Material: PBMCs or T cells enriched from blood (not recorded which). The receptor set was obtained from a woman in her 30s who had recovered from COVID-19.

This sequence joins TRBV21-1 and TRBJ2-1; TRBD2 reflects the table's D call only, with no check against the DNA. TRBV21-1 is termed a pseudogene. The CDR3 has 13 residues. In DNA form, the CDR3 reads TGTGCCAGCAGCAAAGTCTCGGGGGATGAGCAGTTCTTC. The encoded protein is CASSKVSGDEQFF.

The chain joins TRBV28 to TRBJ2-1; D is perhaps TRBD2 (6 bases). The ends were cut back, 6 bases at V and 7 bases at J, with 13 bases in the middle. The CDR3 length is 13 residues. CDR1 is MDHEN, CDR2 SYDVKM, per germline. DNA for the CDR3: TGTGCCAGCAGCCACAACGGGGGTAATGAGCAGTTCTTC. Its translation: CASSHNGGNEQFF.

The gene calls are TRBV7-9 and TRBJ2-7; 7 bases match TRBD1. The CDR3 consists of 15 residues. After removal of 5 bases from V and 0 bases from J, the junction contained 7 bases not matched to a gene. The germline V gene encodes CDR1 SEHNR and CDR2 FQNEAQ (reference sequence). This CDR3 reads CASSPYRDSSYEQYF. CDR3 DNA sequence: TGTGCCAGCAGCCCTTATAGGGACAGCTCCTACGAGCAGTACTTC.

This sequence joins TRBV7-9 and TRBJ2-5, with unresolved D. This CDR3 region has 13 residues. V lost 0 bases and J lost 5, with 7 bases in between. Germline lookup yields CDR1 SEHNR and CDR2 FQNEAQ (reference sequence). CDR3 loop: CASSLASLETQYF. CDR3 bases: TGTGCCAGCAGCTTAGCGAGTTTGGAGACCCAGTACTTC.

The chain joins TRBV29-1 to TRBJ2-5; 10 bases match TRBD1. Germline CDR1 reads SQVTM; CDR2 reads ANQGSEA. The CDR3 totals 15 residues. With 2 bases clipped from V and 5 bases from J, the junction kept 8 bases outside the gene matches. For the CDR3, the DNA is TGCAGCGTTGAATGGGACAGGGGCGATGGGGAGACCCAGTACTTC. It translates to CSVEWDRGDGETQYF.

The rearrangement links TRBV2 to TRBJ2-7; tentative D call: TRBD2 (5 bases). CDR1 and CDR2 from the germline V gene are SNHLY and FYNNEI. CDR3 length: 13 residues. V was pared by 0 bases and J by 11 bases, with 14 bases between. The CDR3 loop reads CASSEARVGKEYF. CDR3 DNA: TGTGCCAGCAGTGAAGCGCGGGTTGGCAAGGAGTACTTC.

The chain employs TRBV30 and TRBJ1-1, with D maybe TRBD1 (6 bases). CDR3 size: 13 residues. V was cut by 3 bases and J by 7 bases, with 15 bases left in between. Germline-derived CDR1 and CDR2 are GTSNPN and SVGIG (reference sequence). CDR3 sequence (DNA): TGTGCCTGGAGCCCCGACAGGCGCAATGAAGCTTTCTTT. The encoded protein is CAWSPDRRNEAFF. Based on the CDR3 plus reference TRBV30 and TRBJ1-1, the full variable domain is SQTIHQWPATLVQPVGSPLSLECTVEGTSNPNLYWYRQAAGRGLQLLFYSVGIGQISSEVPQNLSASRPQDRQFILSSKKLLLSDSGFYLCAWSPDRRNEAFFGQGTRLTVV.

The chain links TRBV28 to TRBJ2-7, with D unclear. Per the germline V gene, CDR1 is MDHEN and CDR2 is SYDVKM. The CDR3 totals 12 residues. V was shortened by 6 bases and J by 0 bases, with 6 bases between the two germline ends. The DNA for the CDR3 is TGTGCCAGCAGCCCCAGCTCCTACGAGCAGTACTTC. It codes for CASSPSSYEQYF. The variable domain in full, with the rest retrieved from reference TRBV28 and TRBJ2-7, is DVKVTQSSRYLVKRTGEKVFLECVQDMDHENMFWYRQDPGLGLRLIYFSYDVKMKEKGDIPEGYSVSREKKERFSLILESASTNQTSMYLCASSPSSYEQYFGPGTRLTVT.

In DNA, the CDR3 is TGTGCCAGCAGCACTAGCGGAAGCTCCTACAATGAGCAGTTCTTC. Amino acid sequence: CASSTSGSSYNEQFF. The genes are TRBV7-3 and TRBJ2-1, with 8 nucleotides matching TRBD2. Unmatched junction bases numbered 3, after V lost 5 bases and J lost 0 bases. The CDR3 consists of 15 residues. Germline V CDR1 and CDR2: SGHTA, FQGTGA.